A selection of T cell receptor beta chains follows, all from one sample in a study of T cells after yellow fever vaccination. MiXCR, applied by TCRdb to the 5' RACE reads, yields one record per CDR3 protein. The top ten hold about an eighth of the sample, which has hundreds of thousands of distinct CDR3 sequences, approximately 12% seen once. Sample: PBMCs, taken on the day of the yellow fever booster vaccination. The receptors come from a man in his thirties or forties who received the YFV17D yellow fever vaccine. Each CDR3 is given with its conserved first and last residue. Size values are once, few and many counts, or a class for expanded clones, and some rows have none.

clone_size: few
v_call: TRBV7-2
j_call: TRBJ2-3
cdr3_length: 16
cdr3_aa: CASSARSGGSTDTQYF

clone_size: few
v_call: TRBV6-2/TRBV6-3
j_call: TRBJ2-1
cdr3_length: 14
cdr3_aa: CASRRTASYNEQFF

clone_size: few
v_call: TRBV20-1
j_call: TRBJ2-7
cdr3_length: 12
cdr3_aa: CSARDGLYEQYF

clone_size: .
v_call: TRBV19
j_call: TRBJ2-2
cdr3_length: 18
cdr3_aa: CASSIALFRGRGAGELFF

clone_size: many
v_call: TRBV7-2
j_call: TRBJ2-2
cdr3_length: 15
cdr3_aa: CASSLARMNTGELFF

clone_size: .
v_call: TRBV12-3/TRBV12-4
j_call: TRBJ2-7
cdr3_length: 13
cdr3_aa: CASSFNQASKLDF

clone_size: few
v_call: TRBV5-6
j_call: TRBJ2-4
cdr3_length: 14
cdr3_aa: CASSPRDYLNIQYF

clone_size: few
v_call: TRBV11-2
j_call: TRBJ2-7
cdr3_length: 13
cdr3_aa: CASSPGTLGEQYF

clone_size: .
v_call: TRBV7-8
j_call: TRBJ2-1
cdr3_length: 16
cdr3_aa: CASSLPGLATHNEQFF

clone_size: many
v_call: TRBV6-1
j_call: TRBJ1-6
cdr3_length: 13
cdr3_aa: CASSERRDSPLHF

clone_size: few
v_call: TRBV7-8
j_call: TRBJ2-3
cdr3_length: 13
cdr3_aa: CASSLNPADTQYF

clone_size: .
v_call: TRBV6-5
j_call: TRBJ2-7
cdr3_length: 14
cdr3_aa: CASSYADRSYEQYF

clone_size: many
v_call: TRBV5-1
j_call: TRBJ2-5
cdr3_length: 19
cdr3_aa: CASSGRGGVALTSQETQYF

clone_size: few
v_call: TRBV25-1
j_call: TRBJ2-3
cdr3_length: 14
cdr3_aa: CATGQPRSTDTQYF

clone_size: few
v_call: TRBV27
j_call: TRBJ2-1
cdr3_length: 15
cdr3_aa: CASSLGVSSYNEQFF